The 14 T cell receptor beta chains given below trace back to one sample, sequenced in a study of PD-1 blockade in classical Hodgkin lymphoma. Generated by immunoSEQ multiplex PCR, the TCRdb table keeps only in-frame clones and is missing some. Of some 100,000 clones detected, around nine tenths appear once; the ten largest clones hold over 2.5%. Brentuximab vedotin exposure varied, and every patient relapsed after autologous stem cell transplantation. The specimen was peripheral blood mononuclear cells (PBMCs), collected at baseline. Receptors were obtained from a human donor with classical Hodgkin lymphoma.

The chain recombines TRBV11-2 with TRBJ2-1; D is unresolved. CDR3 size: 15 residues. The germline V gene encodes CDR1 SGHAT and CDR2 FQNNGV. V lost 0 bases to trimming and J lost 0 bases, with 6 bases between them. The CDR3 spells CASSLEGISYNEQFF. The CDR3 DNA reads TGTGCCAGCAGCTTAGAGGGTATCTCCTACAATGAGCAGTTCTTC.

The chain joins TRBV6-6 to TRBJ1-2; D is ambiguous. Germline values: CDR1 MNHNY, CDR2 SVGAGI (reference sequence). CDR3 length: 12 amino acids. Trimming stripped 6 bases from V and 3 bases from J, with 8 bases between. The CDR3 protein is CASRALDYGYTF. CDR3 bases: TGTGCCAGCAGAGCCCTTGACTATGGCTACACCTTC.

V and J are TRBV2 and TRBJ2-7; 7 bases are shared with TRBD2. The junction had 3 bases not matched to a gene; V was cut back by 6 bases and J by 4 bases. Looked up from germline, CDR1 is SNHLY and CDR2 is FYNNEI. This CDR3 spans 12 amino acids. CDR3 amino acids: CASSGRRYEQYF. CDR3 DNA sequence: TGTGCCAGCAGCGGGAGGAGGTACGAGCAGTACTTC.

The rearrangement uses TRBV19 and TRBJ2-1; 10 nucleotides line up with TRBD1. With 7 bases clipped from V and 7 bases from J, the junction kept 4 bases outside the gene matches. There are 13 residues in the CDR3. The germline V gene encodes CDR1 LNHDA and CDR2 SQIVND (reference sequence). The CDR3: CASTEDRGNEQFF. The CDR3 nucleotides read TGTGCCAGTACCGAGGACAGGGGGAATGAGCAGTTCTTC.

The rearrangement joins TRBV6-4 to TRBJ2-3; 7 nucleotides agree with TRBD1. Per germline, CDR1 MRHNA and CDR2 SNTAGT. This CDR3 region has 15 residues. With 6 bases clipped from V and 1 base from J, the junction kept 7 bases outside the gene matches. The DNA for the CDR3 is TGTGCCAGCAGCGCCGACAGGGTTGGCACAGATACGCAGTATTTT. This encodes CASSADRVGTDTQYF.

The chain employs TRBV28 and TRBJ2-7; tentative D call: TRBD2 (6 bases). The CDR3 has 15 residues. V was clipped by 7 bases and J by 0 bases, with 16 bases between them. CDR1 MDHEN and CDR2 SYDVKM come from the germline V gene. Written as DNA, the CDR3 is TGTGCCAGCACCGCCTGGGGGGTTTACTCCTACGAGCAGTACTTC. Translating gives CASTAWGVYSYEQYF.

The V and J genes are TRBV11-3 and TRBJ2-1, with 9 bases identical to TRBD2. V shed 1 base, J shed 13 bases, and the junction held 5 bases outside the gene matches. Germline CDR1 is SGHNT and CDR2 is YENEEA. The CDR3 loop spans 13 amino acids. In DNA, the CDR3 is TGTGCCAGCAGCTTAGCAGGGACTAGCCCACAGTTCTTC. Translating gives CASSLAGTSPQFF.

About this clone: Sequence at one end of the junction differs from germline and may be a read error. The CDR3 region is CASSISWGSILVEQYF. The DNA of the CDR3 is TGTGCCAGCAGTATATCCTGGGGGTCGATATTGGTCGAGCAGTACTTC. The rearrangement joins TRBV27 to TRBJ2-7; D is tentatively TRBD1 or TRBD2 (5 bases each). The CDR3 covers 16 residues. The germline gives CDR1 MNHEY, CDR2 SMNVEV (reference sequence).

The genes are TRBV7-8 and TRBJ1-4; D may be TRBD1 (6 bases). Germline CDR1 and CDR2: SGHVS and FQNEAQ. Trimming pared 6 bases from V and 10 bases from J, leaving 21 bases between. This CDR3 has 15 amino acids. The CDR3 protein is CASRSARTALGKLFF. The CDR3 DNA is TGTGCCAGCAGATCAGCACGGACAGCCCTCGGAAAACTGTTTTTT.

This clone has just a few counts. The V gene is TRBV6-6, the J gene TRBJ2-7; 7 positions match TRBD1. Per the germline V gene, CDR1 is MNHNY and CDR2 is SVGAGI (reference sequence). V trimming: 4 bases; J trimming: 1 base; junction bases outside the gene matches: 1. This CDR3 spans 13 amino acids. The CDR3 is CASSWGQSYEQYF. The CDR3 DNA is TGTGCCAGCAGTTGGGGACAGTCCTACGAGCAGTACTTC.

This rearrangement joins TRBV29-1 to TRBJ2-7, with 7 positions matching TRBD2. Germline-derived CDR1 and CDR2 are SQVTM and ANQGSEA. V shed 2 bases, J shed 0 bases, and the junction held 7 bases outside the gene matches. This CDR3 comprises 15 residues. In DNA, the CDR3 is TGCAGCGTTGAACGTCTAGCGGCAAGCTCCTACGAGCAGTACTTC. Protein: CSVERLAASSYEQYF.

The chain uses TRBV5-4 and TRBJ2-5, with TRBD2 identical over 7 bases. This CDR3 contains 16 residues. Germline CDR1 and CDR2: SGHNT and YYREEE (reference sequence). Trimming took 1 base from V and 5 from J; bases not matched to a gene: 11. The CDR3 nucleotides are TGTGCCAGCAGCTTGTATGGGGCTAGCGGTGGGGAGACCCAGTACTTC. Its protein is CASSLYGASGGETQYF.

The chain links TRBV5-1 to TRBJ2-6; D remains ambiguous. The V gene's germline CDR1 is SGHRS and CDR2 YFSETQ. Trimming took 0 bases from V and 2 from J, leaving 6 bases between them. The length of the CDR3 is 15 residues. CDR3 protein: CASSLGTTGANVLTF. The CDR3 DNA sequence: TGCGCCAGCAGCTTGGGAACTACTGGGGCCAACGTCCTGACTTTC.

The chain carries TRBV9 and TRBJ2-1, with D perhaps TRBD1 (8 bases). Germline CDR1 is SGDLS and CDR2 is YYNGEE. The CDR3 sequence is 16 residues long. Trimming removed 0 bases from V and 3 bases from J, with 13 bases in between. In DNA form, the CDR3 reads TGTGCCAGCAGCGTAGACAGGGGGGGTCTCTACAATGAGCAGTTCTTC. Protein: CASSVDRGGLYNEQFF.